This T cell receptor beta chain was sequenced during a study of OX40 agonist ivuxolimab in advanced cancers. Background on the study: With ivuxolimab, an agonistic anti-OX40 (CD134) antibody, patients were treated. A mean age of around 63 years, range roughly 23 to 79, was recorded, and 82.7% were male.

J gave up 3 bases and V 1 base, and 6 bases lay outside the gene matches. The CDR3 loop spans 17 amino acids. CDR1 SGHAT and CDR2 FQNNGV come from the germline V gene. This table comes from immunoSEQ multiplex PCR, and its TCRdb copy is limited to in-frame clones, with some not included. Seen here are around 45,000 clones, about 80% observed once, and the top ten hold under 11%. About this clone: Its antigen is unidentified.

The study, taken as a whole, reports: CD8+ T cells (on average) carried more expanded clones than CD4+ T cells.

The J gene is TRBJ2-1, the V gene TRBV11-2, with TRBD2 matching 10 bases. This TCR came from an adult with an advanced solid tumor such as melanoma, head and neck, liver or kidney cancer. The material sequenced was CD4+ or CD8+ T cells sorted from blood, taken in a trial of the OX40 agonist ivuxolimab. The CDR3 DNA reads TGTGCCAGCAGCTTAGGGGGGACTAGCGAAATCTACAATGAGCAGTTCTTC. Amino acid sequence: CASSLGGTSEIYNEQFF.